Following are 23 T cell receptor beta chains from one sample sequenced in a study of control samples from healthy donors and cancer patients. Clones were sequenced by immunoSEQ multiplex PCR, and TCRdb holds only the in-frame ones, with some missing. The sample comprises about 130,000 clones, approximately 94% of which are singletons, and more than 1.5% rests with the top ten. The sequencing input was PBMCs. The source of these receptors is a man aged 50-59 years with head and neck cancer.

CDR3: CASSSGTGAGYTF. The CDR3 DNA follows: TGTGCCAGCAGCTCCGGGACAGGGGCTGGCTACACCTTC. The rearrangement joins TRBV11-2 to TRBJ1-2; 10 bases line up with TRBD1. This CDR3 spans 13 amino acids. The ends lost 4 bases at V and 7 bases at J; junction bases unmatched: 3. Germline assignment: CDR1 SGHAT and CDR2 FQNNGV.

The CDR3 nucleotides read TGTGCCAGCTCACCAATAGGAAGCTCCTATAATTCACCCCTCCACTTT. Its protein product is CASSPIGSSYNSPLHF. This chain connects TRBV18 to TRBJ1-6; D is undetermined. CDR1 is KGHSH, CDR2 LQKENI, per germline. The CDR3 is 16 residues long. V gave up 2 bases and J gave up 0 bases, with 8 bases separating them.

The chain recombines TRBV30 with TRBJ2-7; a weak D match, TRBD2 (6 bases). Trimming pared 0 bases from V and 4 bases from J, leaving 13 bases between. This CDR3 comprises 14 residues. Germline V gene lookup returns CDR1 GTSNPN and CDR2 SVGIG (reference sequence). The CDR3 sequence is CAWSVLGGEYEQYF. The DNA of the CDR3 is TGTGCCTGGAGTGTACTGGGCGGGGAATACGAGCAGTACTTC.

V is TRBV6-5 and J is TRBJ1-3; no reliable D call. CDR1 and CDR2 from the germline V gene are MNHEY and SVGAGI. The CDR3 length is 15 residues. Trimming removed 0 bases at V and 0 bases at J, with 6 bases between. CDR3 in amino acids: CASSYSRFSGNTIYF. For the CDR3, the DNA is TGTGCCAGCAGTTACTCGAGGTTCTCTGGAAACACCATATATTTT.

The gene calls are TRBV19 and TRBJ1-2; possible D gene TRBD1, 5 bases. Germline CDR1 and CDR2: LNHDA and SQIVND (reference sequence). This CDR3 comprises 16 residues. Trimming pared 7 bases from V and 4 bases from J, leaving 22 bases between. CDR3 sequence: CASTEGRSGGGYGYTF. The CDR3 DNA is TGTGCCAGTACCGAAGGACGGTCTGGGGGAGGCTATGGCTACACCTTC.

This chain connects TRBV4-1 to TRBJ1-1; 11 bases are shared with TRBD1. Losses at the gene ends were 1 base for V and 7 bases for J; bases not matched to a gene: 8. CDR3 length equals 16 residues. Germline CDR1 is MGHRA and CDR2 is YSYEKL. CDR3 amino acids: CASSQVSGQGASEAFF. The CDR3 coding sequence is TGCGCCAGCAGCCAAGTCTCCGGACAGGGGGCCAGTGAAGCTTTCTTT.

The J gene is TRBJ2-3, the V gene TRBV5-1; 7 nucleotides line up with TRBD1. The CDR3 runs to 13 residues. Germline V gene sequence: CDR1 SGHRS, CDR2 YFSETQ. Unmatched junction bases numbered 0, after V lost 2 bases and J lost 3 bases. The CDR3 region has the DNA TGCGCCAGCAGCTTACAGGGGACAGATACGCAGTATTTT. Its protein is CASSLQGTDTQYF. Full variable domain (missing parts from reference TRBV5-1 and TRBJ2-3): KAGVTQTPRYLIKTRGQQVTLSCSPISGHRSVSWYQQTPGQGLQFLFEYFSETQRNKGNFPGRFSGRQFSNSRSEMNVSTLELGDSALYLCASSLQGTDTQYFGPGTRLTVL.

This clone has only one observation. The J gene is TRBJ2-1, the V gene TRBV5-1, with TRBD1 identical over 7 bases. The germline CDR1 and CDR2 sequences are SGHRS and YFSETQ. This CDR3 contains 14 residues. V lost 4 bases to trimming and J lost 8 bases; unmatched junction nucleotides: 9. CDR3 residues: CASSRRQGGDEQFF. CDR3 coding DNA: TGCGCCAGCAGCCGCAGACAGGGTGGGGATGAGCAGTTCTTC.

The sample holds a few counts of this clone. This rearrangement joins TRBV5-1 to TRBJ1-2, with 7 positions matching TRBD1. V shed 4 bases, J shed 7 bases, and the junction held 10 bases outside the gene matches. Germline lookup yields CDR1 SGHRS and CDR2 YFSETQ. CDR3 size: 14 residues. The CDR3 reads CASSLEGQPVGYTF. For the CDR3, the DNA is TGCGCCAGCAGCCTGGAGGGACAGCCTGTTGGCTACACCTTC.

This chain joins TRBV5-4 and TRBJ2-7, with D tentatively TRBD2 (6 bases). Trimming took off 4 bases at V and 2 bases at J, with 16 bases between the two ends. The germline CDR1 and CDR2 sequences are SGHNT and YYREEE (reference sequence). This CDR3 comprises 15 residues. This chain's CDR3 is CASSQEAGPTYEQYF. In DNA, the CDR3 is TGTGCCAGCAGCCAGGAGGCGGGACCAACCTACGAGCAGTACTTC.

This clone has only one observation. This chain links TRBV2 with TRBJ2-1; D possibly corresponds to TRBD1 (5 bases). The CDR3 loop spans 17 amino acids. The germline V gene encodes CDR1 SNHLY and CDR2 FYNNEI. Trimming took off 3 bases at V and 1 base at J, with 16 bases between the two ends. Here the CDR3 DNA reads TGTGCCAGCAGTGATTTGTTCCGACAGAATTCCTACAATGAGCAGTTCTTC. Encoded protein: CASSDLFRQNSYNEQFF.

CDR3 nucleotides: TGTGCCAGCAGCTTGGCGAGGAGCTCCTACGAGCAGTACTTC. Residues: CASSLARSSYEQYF. The rearrangement joins TRBV5-6 to TRBJ2-7, with D unclear. Trimming removed 0 bases from V and 0 bases from J, with 7 bases in between. This CDR3 has 14 amino acids. CDR1 SGHDT and CDR2 YYEEEE come from the germline V gene.

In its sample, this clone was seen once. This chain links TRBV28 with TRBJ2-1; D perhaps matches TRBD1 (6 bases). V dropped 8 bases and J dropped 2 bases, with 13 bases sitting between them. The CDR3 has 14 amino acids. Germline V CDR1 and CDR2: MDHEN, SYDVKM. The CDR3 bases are TGTGCCAGCCAACGTGGGGGCACCTACAATGAGCAGTTCTTC. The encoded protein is CASQRGGTYNEQFF. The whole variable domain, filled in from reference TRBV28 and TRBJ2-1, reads DVKVTQSSRYLVKRTGEKVFLECVQDMDHENMFWYRQDPGLGLRLIYFSYDVKMKEKGDIPEGYSVSREKKERFSLILESASTNQTSMYLCASQRGGTYNEQFFGPGTRLTVL.

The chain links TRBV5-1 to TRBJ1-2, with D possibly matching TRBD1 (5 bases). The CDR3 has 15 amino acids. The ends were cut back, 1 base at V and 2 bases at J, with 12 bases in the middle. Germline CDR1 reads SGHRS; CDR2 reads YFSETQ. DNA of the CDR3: TGCGCCAGCAGCTTGAGGGACTTGCAAAACTATGGCTACACCTTC. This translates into CASSLRDLQNYGYTF.

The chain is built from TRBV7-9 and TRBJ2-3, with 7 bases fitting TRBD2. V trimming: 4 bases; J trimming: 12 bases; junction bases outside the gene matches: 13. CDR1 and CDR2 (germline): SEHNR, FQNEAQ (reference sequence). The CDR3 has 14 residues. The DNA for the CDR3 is TGTGCCAGCAGCTCTGGGGGGGTCCCCAATCTTCAGTATTTT. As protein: CASSSGGVPNLQYF.

The chain's CDR3 is CASSFVAGATDTQYF. DNA of the CDR3: TGTGCCAGCAGCTTCGTAGCGGGAGCCACAGATACGCAGTATTTT. The J gene is TRBJ2-3, the V gene TRBV7-9; 9 positions match TRBD2. This CDR3 is 15 amino acids long. In germline, CDR1 is SEHNR, CDR2 FQNEAQ (reference sequence). V gave up 3 bases and J gave up 2 bases; unmatched junction bases: 3.

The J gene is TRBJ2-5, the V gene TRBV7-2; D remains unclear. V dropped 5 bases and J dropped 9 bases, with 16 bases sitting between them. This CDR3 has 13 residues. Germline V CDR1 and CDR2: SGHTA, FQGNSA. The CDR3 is CASSAHLGMAQYF. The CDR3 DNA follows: TGTGCCAGCAGCGCCCACTTGGGAATGGCCCAGTACTTC.

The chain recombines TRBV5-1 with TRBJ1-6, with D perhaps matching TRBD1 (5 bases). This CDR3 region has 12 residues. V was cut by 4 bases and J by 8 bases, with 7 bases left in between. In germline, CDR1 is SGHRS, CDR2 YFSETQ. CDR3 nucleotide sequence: TGCGCCAGCAGCAGGGGCGATTCACCCCTCCACTTT. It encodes CASSRGDSPLHF.

The CDR3 DNA sequence: TGTGCCAGCAGCTTGACGGGCCTTTACGAGCAGTACTTC. This translates into CASSLTGLYEQYF. The J gene is TRBJ2-7, the V gene TRBV7-9; no clear D gene. The CDR3 has 13 residues. Germline V CDR1 and CDR2: SEHNR, FQNEAQ (reference sequence). V was clipped by 3 bases and J by 4 bases, with 10 bases between them.

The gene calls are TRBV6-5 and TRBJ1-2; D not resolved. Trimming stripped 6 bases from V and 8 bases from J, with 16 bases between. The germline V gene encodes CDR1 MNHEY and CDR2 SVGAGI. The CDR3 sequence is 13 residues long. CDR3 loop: CASRKEFPRGYTF. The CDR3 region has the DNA TGTGCCAGCAGGAAGGAGTTTCCTCGGGGCTACACCTTC.

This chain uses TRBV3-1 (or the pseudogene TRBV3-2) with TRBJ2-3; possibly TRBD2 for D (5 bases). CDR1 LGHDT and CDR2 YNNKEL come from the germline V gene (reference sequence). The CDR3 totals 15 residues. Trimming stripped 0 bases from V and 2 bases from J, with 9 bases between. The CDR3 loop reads CASSQEGLHTDTQYF. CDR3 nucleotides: TGTGCCAGCAGCCAAGAAGGACTGCACACAGATACGCAGTATTTT.

The CDR3 protein is CASSLAQGWDSPLHF. The CDR3 coding sequence is TGTGCCAGCAGCTTAGCACAGGGATGGGATTCACCCCTCCACTTT. The chain carries TRBV7-6 and TRBJ1-6; TRBD1 might be the D (6 bases). The germline gives CDR1 SGHVS, CDR2 FNYEAQ. The CDR3 runs to 15 residues. V lost 0 bases, J lost 8 bases, and 11 bases lay in between.

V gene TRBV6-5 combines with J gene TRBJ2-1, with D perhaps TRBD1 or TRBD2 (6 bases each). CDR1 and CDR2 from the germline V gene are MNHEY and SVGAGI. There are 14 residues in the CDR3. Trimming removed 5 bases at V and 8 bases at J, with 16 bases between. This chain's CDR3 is CASSMIRGRDEQFF. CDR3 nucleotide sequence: TGTGCCAGCAGTATGATTCGGGGGCGCGATGAGCAGTTCTTC.